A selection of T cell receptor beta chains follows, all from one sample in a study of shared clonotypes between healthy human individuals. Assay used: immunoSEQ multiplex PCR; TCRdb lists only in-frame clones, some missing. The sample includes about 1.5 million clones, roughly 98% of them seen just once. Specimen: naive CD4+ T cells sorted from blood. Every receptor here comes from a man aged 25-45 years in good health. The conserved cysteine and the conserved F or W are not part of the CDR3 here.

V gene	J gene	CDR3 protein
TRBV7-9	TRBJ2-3	ASSLDGISTDTQY
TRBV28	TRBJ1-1	ASSRRTANTEAF
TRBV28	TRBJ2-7	ASSPRDSYEQY
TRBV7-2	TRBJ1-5	ASSSDRPNQPQH
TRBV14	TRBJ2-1	ASSQALAGSRF
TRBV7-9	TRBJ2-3	ASSYKTSGADTQY
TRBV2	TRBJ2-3	ASSLAVTDTQY
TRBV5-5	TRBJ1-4	ASSPQGSNEKLF
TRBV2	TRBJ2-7	ASIVLAGYYEQY
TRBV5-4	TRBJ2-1	ASSLANGLASEQF
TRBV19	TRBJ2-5	ASSWTGAEETQY
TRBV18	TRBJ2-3	ASSPQPRRTDTQY